Here is one T cell receptor beta chain with its context. The antigen is unknown. The sample originates from a study of shared clonotypes between healthy human individuals. Study-level findings and limits: The study found lower generation probabilities in non-shared clonotypes than in those shared by all four donors. Clonotype sharing among donors, it was expected, would be affected by sequencing depth.

Produced via immunoSEQ multiplex PCR; TCRdb's table is partial and in-frame only. The table records about 2 million clones, 85% to 95% of them present only once. The V end lost 11 bases, the J end lost 1 base, and 13 bases lay between the germline ends. This CDR3 region has 13 residues. Per germline, CDR1 MDHEN and CDR2 SYDVKM. The specimen was naive CD4+ T cells sorted from blood. Regarding subset: CD45RA+ positively selected. The TCR originated in a man in his late teens or twenties in good health. The chain carries TRBV28 and TRBJ2-3, with D possibly being TRBD1 (6 bases). The CDR3 DNA reads TGTGCCTCCGTGTGGGGGCGCACAGATACGCAGTATTTT. Residues: CASVWGRTDTQYF.